The 20 T cell receptor beta chains presented below share a single source sample, sequenced in a study of brain metastases from non-small cell lung cancer. Assay: immunoSEQ multiplex PCR; the TCRdb copy retains only in-frame clones and omits some. The table has 2,000 or so clones, about 89% seen once. Sequenced material: primary lung tumor tissue. The receptors were gathered from a donor aged 40 or older with non-small cell lung cancer.

The V and J genes are TRBV6-5 and TRBJ1-1; D gene unclear. The CDR3 spans 13 residues. Germline-derived CDR1 and CDR2 are MNHEY and SVGAGI. Trimming removed 7 bases from V and 0 bases from J, with 9 bases in between. CDR3 region: CASINFMNTEAFF. The CDR3 DNA reads as TGTGCCAGCATCAATTTCATGAACACTGAAGCTTTCTTT.

The chain carries TRBV3-1 (or the pseudogene TRBV3-2) and TRBJ2-2; D is possibly TRBD2 (6 bases). The V gene's germline CDR1 is LGHDT and CDR2 YNNKEL (reference sequence). The CDR3 has 18 residues. V lost 6 bases, J lost 2 bases, and 22 bases lay in between. This CDR3 reads CASRHTVRDSTNTGELFF. The CDR3 bases are TGTGCCAGCAGGCATACTGTCCGGGACTCCACCAACACCGGGGAGCTGTTTTTT.

The V and J genes are TRBV28 and TRBJ2-1, with TRBD1 as a possible D gene (5 bases). Germline V gene data show CDR1 as MDHEN and CDR2 as SYDVKM. This CDR3 is 12 amino acids long. Trimming cost V 4 bases and J 6 bases, with 7 bases left between them. CDR3 sequence: CASSYRTNEQFF. The CDR3 coding sequence is TGTGCCAGCAGTTACAGGACCAATGAGCAGTTCTTC.

This chain links TRBV7-2 with TRBJ2-3; 10 bases agree with TRBD2. Germline trimming cut 1 base from V and 5 bases from J; bases unmatched to any gene: 9. CDR3 length: 17 residues. Per the germline V gene, CDR1 is SGHTA and CDR2 is FQGNSA. For the CDR3, the DNA is TGTGCCAGCAGCTTAGATGTAGCGGGGGGATTTATAGATACGCAGTATTTT. It translates to CASSLDVAGGFIDTQYF.

The rearrangement links TRBV6-5 to TRBJ2-1; D is possibly TRBD2 (5 bases). This CDR3 region has 12 residues. The germline V and J ends were trimmed by 4 bases and 8 bases, with 9 bases remaining between them. Germline CDR1 reads MNHEY; CDR2 reads SVGAGI. CDR3 amino acids: CASSFWRDEQFF. The CDR3 nucleotides are TGTGCCAGCAGTTTCTGGCGGGATGAGCAGTTCTTC.

The chain carries TRBV18 and TRBJ2-2; D gene unclear. The V gene lost 1 base and the J gene lost 3 bases, with 12 bases spanning the gap. The CDR3 is made up of 16 amino acids. Germline V CDR1 and CDR2: KGHSH, LQKENI. CDR3 nucleotide sequence: TGTGCCAGCTCACCACGGGCTACCCAGGACACCGGGGAGCTGTTTTTT. Encoded protein: CASSPRATQDTGELFF.

The rearrangement links TRBV5-1 to TRBJ2-5, with D unresolved. Trimming removed 0 bases from V and 1 base from J, with 4 bases in between. The CDR3 loop spans 13 amino acids. The germline V gene has CDR1 SGHRS and CDR2 YFSETQ. CDR3 residues: CASSLAAQETQYF. The CDR3 DNA is TGCGCCAGCAGCTTGGCGGCCCAAGAGACCCAGTACTTC.

This chain links TRBV28 with TRBJ2-5, with a possible D match to TRBD2 (6 bases). The CDR3 is 14 residues long. Trimming stripped 4 bases from V and 2 bases from J, with 11 bases between. Germline loops: CDR1 MDHEN, CDR2 SYDVKM. The CDR3 here is CASSWQGGQETQYF. The CDR3 DNA reads TGTGCCAGCAGTTGGCAGGGAGGTCAAGAGACCCAGTACTTC.

This rearrangement joins TRBV3-1 (or the pseudogene TRBV3-2) to TRBJ1-4, with TRBD1 identical over 8 bases. The CDR3 is made up of 14 amino acids. The J segment lost 8 bases and the V segment lost 4 bases, leaving 6 bases of the junction unmatched. The germline V gene encodes CDR1 LGHDT and CDR2 YNNKEL (reference sequence). CDR3 residues: CASSLRTGKEKLFF. The CDR3, as DNA: TGTGCCAGCAGCCTTCGGACAGGGAAGGAAAAACTGTTTTTT.

V is TRBV21-1 and J is TRBJ2-5; the table names TRBD1, a call not compared with the DNA. TRBV21-1 is annotated as a pseudogene. The CDR3 loop spans 16 amino acids. CDR3 in amino acids: CASSKGPQGTEETQYF. The CDR3, as DNA: TGTGCCAGCAGCAAAGGGCCCCAAGGGACAGAAGAGACCCAGTACTTC.

The gene calls are TRBV7-2 and TRBJ2-7; D is perhaps TRBD1 or TRBD2 (6 bases each). V was trimmed by 0 bases and J by 4 bases, leaving 13 bases between them. Germline lookup yields CDR1 SGHTA and CDR2 FQGNSA. This CDR3 has 15 residues. This CDR3 reads CASSLAEGGHYEQYF. CDR3 sequence (DNA): TGTGCCAGCAGCTTAGCCGAGGGGGGCCATTACGAGCAGTACTTC.

The chain couples TRBV30 to TRBJ1-1, with D unresolved. Germline V gene data show CDR1 as GTSNPN and CDR2 as SVGIG (reference sequence). There are 13 residues in the CDR3. V was pared by 1 base and J by 0 bases, with 6 bases between. The CDR3 DNA reads as TGTGCCTGGAGTGGGACGGTGAACACTGAAGCTTTCTTT. Amino acids: CAWSGTVNTEAFF.

V usage is TRBV7-8 and J usage is TRBJ2-7, with 10 bases lining up with TRBD1. CDR1 is SGHVS and CDR2 is FQNEAQ in the germline V gene. V dropped 1 base and J dropped 2; count of bases not matched to a gene: 2. The CDR3 is 15 amino acids. The CDR3 protein is CASSLGTGGPYEQYF. As DNA, the CDR3 is TGTGCCAGCAGCTTAGGGACAGGGGGACCCTACGAGCAGTACTTC.

The J gene is TRBJ2-2, the V gene TRBV19; a weak D match, TRBD1 (5 bases). Between the trimmed V and J ends, which lost 7 bases and 0 bases, there was a span of 12 bases. The length of the CDR3 is 15 residues. Germline CDR1 LNHDA, CDR2 SQIVND (reference sequence). The CDR3 bases are TGTGCCAGTAAGAAGGCAGGGACGAACACCGGGGAGCTGTTTTTT. It codes for CASKKAGTNTGELFF.

As regards this clone: An end of the junction differs from the germline gene, which may be a read error. The chain joins TRBV5-1 to TRBJ1-6; D unclear. From germline, CDR1 is SGHRS and CDR2 YFSETQ. This CDR3 is 15 amino acids long. The chain's CDR3 is CASSLEALSNSPLHF. CDR3 bases: TGCGCTAGCAGCTTGGAGGCCTTAAGCAATTCACCCCTCCACTTT.

In regard to this clone: Germline and junction disagree at one end, which may indicate a read error. This sample also contains other DNA sequences that code for the same CDR3. This rearrangement joins TRBV28 to TRBJ1-5; no clear D. CDR3 size: 12 residues. In germline, CDR1 is MDHEN, CDR2 SYDVKM. CDR3: CASSLKNQPQHF. DNA of the CDR3: TGTGCCAGTAGTTTAAAGAATCAGCCCCAGCATTTT.

This chain links TRBV28 with TRBJ1-1; D is unclear. Deletions cut 8 bases from V and 1 base from J, with 11 bases between. Germline-derived CDR1 and CDR2 are MDHEN and SYDVKM. The CDR3 contains 13 residues. The CDR3 DNA reads TGTGCCAGCTGGGTCCGGGGGAACACTGAAGCTTTCTTT. It translates to CASWVRGNTEAFF.

The V gene is TRBV9, the J gene TRBJ1-4, with D hard to call. V lost 7 bases to trimming and J lost 8 bases, with 9 bases between them. Germline V gives CDR1 SGDLS, CDR2 YYNGEE. CDR3 size: 11 residues. CDR3 nucleotide sequence: TGTGCCAGCGGAGGCGGGGAAAAACTGTTTTTT. Protein: CASGGGEKLFF.

This clone has a single count. The chain carries TRBV3-1 (or the pseudogene TRBV3-2) and TRBJ1-4; no definite D call. The CDR3 extends over 15 amino acids. Deletions cut 1 base from V and 8 bases from J, with 14 bases between. Germline CDR1 is LGHDT and CDR2 is YNNKEL (reference sequence). The CDR3 protein is CASSQAGNVKEKLFF. CDR3 nucleotide sequence: TGTGCCAGCAGCCAAGCGGGCAATGTAAAGGAAAAACTGTTTTTT.

The V call is TRBV14, the J call TRBJ2-1, with D possibly being TRBD1 or TRBD2 (5 bases each). CDR1 is SGHDN and CDR2 is FVKESK in the germline V gene. With 1 base removed from V and 8 bases from J, the gap between germline ends came to 12 bases. The CDR3 contains 14 residues. CDR3 protein: CASSQAGSLDEQFF. For the CDR3, the DNA is TGTGCCAGCAGCCAAGCAGGGAGCTTAGATGAGCAGTTCTTC. Complete variable domain (other parts from reference TRBV14 and TRBJ2-1): EAGVTQFPSHSVIEKGQTVTLRCDPISGHDNLYWYRRVMGKEIKFLLHFVKESKQDESGMPNNRFLAERTGGTYSTLKVQPAELEDSGVYFCASSQAGSLDEQFFGPGTRLTVL.